This T cell receptor beta chain was documented in a study of CD8 T cells in ankylosing spondylitis. Study-wide results and limits: Prior literature has documented some motif variants in synovial fluid and blood from reactive arthritis. CD8+ disease-linked clones were present at relatively low frequencies in blood. Seemingly characteristic of ankylosing spondylitis blood was a TCR beta motif consisting of under ten highly homologous variants. From matched ankylosing spondylitis synovial fluid, disease-linked clones were reportedly recovered at significantly enriched levels.

The V end was cut by 0 bases, the J end by 1 base, with 9 bases between. The CDR3 runs to 14 residues. The germline CDR1 and CDR2 sequences are DFQATT and SNEGSKA (reference sequence). Each TCR beta library was made by quantitative 5'-RACE that incorporated molecular barcodes. TCRdb reprocessed the 5' RACE reads with MiXCR, giving one entry per CDR3 protein. The repertoire holds around 430,000 distinct CDR3 sequences, roughly 18% seen once, with approximately 0.93% in the top ten. In its sample, this clonotype was seen many times. The antigen is not known. Source material: blood, either unsorted or a sorted T cell fraction (not recorded which). The chain employs TRBV20-1 and TRBJ1-1; D unclear. This receptor was identified in a male donor with ankylosing spondylitis. The CDR3 protein is CSARDHRGNTEAFF. In DNA, the CDR3 is TGCAGTGCTAGAGATCATCGGGGGAACACTGAAGCTTTCTTT.